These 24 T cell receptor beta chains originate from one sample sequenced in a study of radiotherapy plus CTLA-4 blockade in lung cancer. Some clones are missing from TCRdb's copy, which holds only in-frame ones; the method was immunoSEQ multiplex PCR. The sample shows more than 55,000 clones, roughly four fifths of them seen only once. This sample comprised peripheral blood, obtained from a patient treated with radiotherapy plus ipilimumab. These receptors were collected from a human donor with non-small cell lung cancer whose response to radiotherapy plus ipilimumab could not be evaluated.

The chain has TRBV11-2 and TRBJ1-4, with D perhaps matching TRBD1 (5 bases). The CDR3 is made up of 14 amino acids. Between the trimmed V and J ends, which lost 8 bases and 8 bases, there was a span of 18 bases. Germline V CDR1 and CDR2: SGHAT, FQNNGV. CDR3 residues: CASGAGVAAEKLFF. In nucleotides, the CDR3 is TGTGCCAGCGGCGCGGGGGTCGCGGCGGAAAAACTGTTTTTT.

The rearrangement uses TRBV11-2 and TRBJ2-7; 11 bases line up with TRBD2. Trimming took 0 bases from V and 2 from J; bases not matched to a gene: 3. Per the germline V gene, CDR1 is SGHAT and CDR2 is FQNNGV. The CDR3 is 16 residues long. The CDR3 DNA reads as TGTGCCAGCAGCTTAGATACTAGCGGGAGTCCCTACGAGCAGTACTTC. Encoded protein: CASSLDTSGSPYEQYF.

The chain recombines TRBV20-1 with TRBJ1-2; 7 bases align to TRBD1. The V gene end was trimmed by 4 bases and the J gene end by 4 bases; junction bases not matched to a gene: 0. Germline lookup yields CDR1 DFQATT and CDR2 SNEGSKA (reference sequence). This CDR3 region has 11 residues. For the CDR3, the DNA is TGCAGTGCTAACAGGGGCTATGGCTACACCTTC. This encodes CSANRGYGYTF.

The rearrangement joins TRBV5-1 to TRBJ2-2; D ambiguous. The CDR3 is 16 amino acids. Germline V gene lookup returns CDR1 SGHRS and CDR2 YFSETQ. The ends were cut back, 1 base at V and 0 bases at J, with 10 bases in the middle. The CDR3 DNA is TGCGCCAGCAGCTTGTCCTATTCGACGAACACCGGGGAGCTGTTTTTT. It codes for CASSLSYSTNTGELFF.

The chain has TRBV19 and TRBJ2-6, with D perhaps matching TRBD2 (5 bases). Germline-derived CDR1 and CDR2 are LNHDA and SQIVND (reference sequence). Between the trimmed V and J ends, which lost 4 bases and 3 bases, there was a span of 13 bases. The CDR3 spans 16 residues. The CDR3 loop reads CASSSPRGYGANVLTF. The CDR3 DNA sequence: TGTGCCAGTAGTAGCCCCCGAGGGTATGGGGCCAACGTCCTGACTTTC.

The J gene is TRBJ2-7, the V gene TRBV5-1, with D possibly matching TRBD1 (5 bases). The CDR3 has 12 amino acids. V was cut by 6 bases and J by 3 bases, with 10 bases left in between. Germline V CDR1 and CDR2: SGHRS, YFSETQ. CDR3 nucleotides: TGCGCCAGCACTGGGGCTAGCTACGAGCAGTACTTC. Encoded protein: CASTGASYEQYF. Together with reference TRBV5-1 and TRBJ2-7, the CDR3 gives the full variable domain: KAGVTQTPRYLIKTRGQQVTLSCSPISGHRSVSWYQQTPGQGLQFLFEYFSETQRNKGNFPGRFSGRQFSNSRSEMNVSTLELGDSALYLCASTGASYEQYFGPGTRLTVT.

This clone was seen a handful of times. CDR3 amino acids: CASSTKYSQPQHF. The CDR3 DNA reads TGTGCCAGCAGTACTAAGTATAGTCAGCCCCAGCATTTT. The V and J genes are TRBV6-1 and TRBJ1-5; D gene unclear. V dropped 5 bases and J dropped 6 bases, with 11 bases sitting between them. CDR1 and CDR2 (germline): MNHNS, SASEGT. The CDR3 length is 13 residues.

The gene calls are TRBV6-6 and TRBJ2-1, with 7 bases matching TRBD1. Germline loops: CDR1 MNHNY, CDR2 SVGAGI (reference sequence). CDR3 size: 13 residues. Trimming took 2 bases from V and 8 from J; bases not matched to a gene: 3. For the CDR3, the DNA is TGTGCCAGCAGTTACGCCGACAGGGATGAGCAGTTCTTC. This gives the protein CASSYADRDEQFF.

CDR3 region: CASSPLHRGRGLYNEQFF. The CDR3 nucleotides are TGCGCCAGCAGCCCCCTACACAGGGGGAGAGGTCTCTACAATGAGCAGTTCTTC. The J gene is TRBJ2-1, the V gene TRBV5-1; 8 nucleotides line up with TRBD1. Trimming at V came to 4 bases and at J to 3 bases, leaving 15 bases not matched to a gene. Germline CDR1 reads SGHRS; CDR2 reads YFSETQ. CDR3 length: 18 residues.

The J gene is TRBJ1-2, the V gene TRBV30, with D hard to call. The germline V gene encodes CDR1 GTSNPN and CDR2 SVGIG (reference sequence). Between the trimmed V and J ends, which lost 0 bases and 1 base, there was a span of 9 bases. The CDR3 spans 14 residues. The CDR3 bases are TGTGCCTGGAGTGTAGAACGGGGTAACTATGGCTACACCTTC. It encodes CAWSVERGNYGYTF.

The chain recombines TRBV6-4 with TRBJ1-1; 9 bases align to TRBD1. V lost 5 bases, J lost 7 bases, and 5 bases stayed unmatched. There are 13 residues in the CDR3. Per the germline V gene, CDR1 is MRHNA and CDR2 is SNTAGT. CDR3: CASSRQGGDEAFF. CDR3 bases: TGTGCCAGCAGTCGACAGGGGGGGGATGAAGCTTTCTTT.

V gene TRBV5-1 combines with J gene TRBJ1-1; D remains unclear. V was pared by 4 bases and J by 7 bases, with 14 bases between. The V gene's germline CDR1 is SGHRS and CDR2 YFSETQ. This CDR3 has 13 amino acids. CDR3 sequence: CASSPGLTNEAFF. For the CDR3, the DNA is TGCGCCAGCAGCCCGGGTCTGACTAATGAAGCTTTCTTT.

CDR3 coding DNA: TGTGCCAGCAGCCCGACAGGGGTGGGAGACTCCTACGAGCAGTACTTC. Its translation is CASSPTGVGDSYEQYF. The rearrangement links TRBV7-8 to TRBJ2-7, with 8 bases that match TRBD1. CDR1 is SGHVS, CDR2 FQNEAQ, per germline. The CDR3 spans 16 residues. V gave up 5 bases and J gave up 0 bases; unmatched junction bases: 9.

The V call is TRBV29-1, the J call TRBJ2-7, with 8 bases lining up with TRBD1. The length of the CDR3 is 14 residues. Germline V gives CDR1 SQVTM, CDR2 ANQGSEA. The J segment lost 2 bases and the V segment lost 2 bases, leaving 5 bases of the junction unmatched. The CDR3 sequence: CSVEKDREPYEQYF. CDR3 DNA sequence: TGCAGCGTTGAAAAGGACAGGGAACCCTACGAGCAGTACTTC.

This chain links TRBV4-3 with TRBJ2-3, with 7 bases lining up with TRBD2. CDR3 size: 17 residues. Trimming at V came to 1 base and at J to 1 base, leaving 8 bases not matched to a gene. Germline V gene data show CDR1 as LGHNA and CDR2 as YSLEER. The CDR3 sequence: CASSQASSAGGTDTQYF. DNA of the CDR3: TGCGCCAGCAGCCAAGCCTCCTCCGCGGGGGGCACAGATACGCAGTATTTT.

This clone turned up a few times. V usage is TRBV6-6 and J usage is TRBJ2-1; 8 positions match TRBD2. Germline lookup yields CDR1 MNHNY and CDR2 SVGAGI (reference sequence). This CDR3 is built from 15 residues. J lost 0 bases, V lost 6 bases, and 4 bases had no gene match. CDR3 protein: CASRRLANSYNEQFF. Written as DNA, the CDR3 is TGTGCCAGCAGGAGACTAGCGAACTCCTACAATGAGCAGTTCTTC.

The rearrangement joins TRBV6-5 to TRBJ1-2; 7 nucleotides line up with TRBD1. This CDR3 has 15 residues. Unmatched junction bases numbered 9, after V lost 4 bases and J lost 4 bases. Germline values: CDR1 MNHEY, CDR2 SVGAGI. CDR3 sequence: CASSFGQEILYGYTF. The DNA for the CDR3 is TGTGCCAGCAGTTTCGGACAGGAGATTCTCTATGGCTACACCTTC.

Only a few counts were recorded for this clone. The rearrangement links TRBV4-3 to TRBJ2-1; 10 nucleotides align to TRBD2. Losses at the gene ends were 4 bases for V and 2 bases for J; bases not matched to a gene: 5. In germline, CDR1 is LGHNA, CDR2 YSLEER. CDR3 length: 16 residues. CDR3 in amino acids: CASSLSSGSPYNEQFF. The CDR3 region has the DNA TGCGCCAGCAGCCTATCTAGCGGGAGTCCCTACAATGAGCAGTTCTTC.

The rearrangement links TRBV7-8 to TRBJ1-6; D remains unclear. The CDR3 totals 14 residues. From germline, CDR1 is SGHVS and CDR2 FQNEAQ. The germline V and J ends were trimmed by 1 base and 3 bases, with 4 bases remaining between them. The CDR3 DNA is TGTGCCAGCAGCTTAGGGCACTATAATTCACCCCTCCACTTT. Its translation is CASSLGHYNSPLHF.

CDR3 loop: CASSLAGGFEAFF. The CDR3 nucleotides are TGCGCCAGCAGCTTGGCGGGGGGTTTTGAAGCTTTCTTT. J is TRBJ1-1 and V is TRBV5-1; possibly TRBD1 for D (5 bases). V lost 0 bases and J 7 bases, leaving 10 bases between the germline ends. There are 13 residues in the CDR3. Per the germline V gene, CDR1 is SGHRS and CDR2 is YFSETQ. Full variable domain (rest looked up from reference TRBV5-1 and TRBJ1-1): KAGVTQTPRYLIKTRGQQVTLSCSPISGHRSVSWYQQTPGQGLQFLFEYFSETQRNKGNFPGRFSGRQFSNSRSEMNVSTLELGDSALYLCASSLAGGFEAFFGQGTRLTVV.

CDR3 loop: CASSVAGAEETQYF. The CDR3 bases are TGTGCCAGCAGCGTAGCTGGCGCGGAAGAGACCCAGTACTTC. J is TRBJ2-5 and V is TRBV9; no reliable D call. Trimming stripped 0 bases from V and 3 bases from J, with 9 bases between. CDR1 SGDLS and CDR2 YYNGEE come from the germline V gene. The CDR3 covers 14 residues.

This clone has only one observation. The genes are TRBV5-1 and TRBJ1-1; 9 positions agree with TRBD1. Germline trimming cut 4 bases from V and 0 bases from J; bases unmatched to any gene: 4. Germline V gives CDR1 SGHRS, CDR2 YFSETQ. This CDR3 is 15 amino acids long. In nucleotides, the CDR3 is TGCGCCAGCAGCCCGGGGGACAGGGTGAACACTGAAGCTTTCTTT. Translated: CASSPGDRVNTEAFF.

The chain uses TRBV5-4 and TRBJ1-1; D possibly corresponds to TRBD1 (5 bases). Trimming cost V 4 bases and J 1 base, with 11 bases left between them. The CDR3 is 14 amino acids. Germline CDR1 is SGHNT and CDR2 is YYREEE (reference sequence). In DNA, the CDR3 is TGTGCCAGCAGCGCGGGACTCTCGAACACTGAAGCTTTCTTT. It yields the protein CASSAGLSNTEAFF.

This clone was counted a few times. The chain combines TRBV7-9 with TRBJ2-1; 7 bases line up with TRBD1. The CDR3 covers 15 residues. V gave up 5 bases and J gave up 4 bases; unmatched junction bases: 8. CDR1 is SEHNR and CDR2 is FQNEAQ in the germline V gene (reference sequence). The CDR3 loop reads CASSLAWGQYNEQFF. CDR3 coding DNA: TGTGCCAGCAGCCTCGCCTGGGGACAGTACAATGAGCAGTTCTTC.